The clone carrying this T cell receptor beta chain occurred a few times. This beta chain appears as a stray read in a library generated for alpha chains; its size is not informative. These data originate in a study of spatial heterogeneity in lung cancer. The wider study: Fewer alpha-chain than beta-chain sequences were consistently detected. Averaged across combinations, each unique TCR and UMI pairing appeared more than ten times in raw reads, which were uncorrected.

Time point defined: sample taken at primary tumor resection. Sequencing covered unsorted whole RNA taken from tumor, nontumor lung or frozen PBMC. TCR cDNA molecules each carried a unique molecular identifier. MiXCR, run by TCRdb on the 5' RACE reads, gives a single entry per CDR3 protein. The sample lists 10,000 to 15,000 distinct CDR3 sequences, under 5% occurring once. V lost 6 bases and J lost 2; bases outside the gene matches: 13. CDR3 length: 18 residues. The V gene's germline CDR1 is MNHEY and CDR2 SVGAGI. The TCR sequence derives from a male donor with early-stage non-small cell lung cancer. The chain uses TRBV6-5 and TRBJ2-1; TRBD2 agrees at 10 bases. This material consisted of PBMCs, taken at surgery. Here the CDR3 reads CASRKLRLTSGTYNEQFF. The CDR3 region has the DNA TGTGCCAGCAGGAAGCTACGACTTACTAGCGGGACCTACAATGAGCAGTTCTTC.